This T cell receptor (beta chain) was recorded in a study of PD-1 blockade in classical Hodgkin lymphoma. The CDR3 runs to 14 residues. V dropped 8 bases and J dropped 6; count of bases not matched to a gene: 8. The germline CDR1 and CDR2 sequences are LNHDA and SQIVND (reference sequence). The repertoire was sequenced with immunoSEQ multiplex PCR; TCRdb's copy has only in-frame clones and lacks some. The table lists under 80,000 clones, roughly 93% of them singletons, with less than 3.5% in the top ten. Time point reported: newly diagnosed, previously untreated cHL patient sample. The chain uses TRBV19 and TRBJ1-4; 8 bases are shared with TRBD1. This receptor was taken from a human donor with classical Hodgkin lymphoma. Sequencing was done on a sample of peripheral blood mononuclear cells (PBMCs). DNA of the CDR3: TGTGCCAGTGCTCGACAGGGGAGGGATGAAAAACTGTTTTTT. It yields the protein CASARQGRDEKLFF.